This T cell receptor (beta chain) comes out of a study of vaccination and CD4 T cells after COVID-19. Cultured CD4+ T cells had their DNA profiled by the Oncomine TCR Beta short-read assay. TCRdb redid the calling of the PCR reads with MiXCR, one entry per CDR3 protein. The sample yields 7,500 to 9,500 distinct CDR3 sequences, approximately 20% seen once. Treatment reported: roughly ten-day PBMC culture with coronavirus spike peptide pools or control peptides (ViraFEST assay). Notes on the study in general: Among those convalescent, a median roughly 90% of reactive clones emerged solely post-vaccination.

This clonotype was seen only a few times. Its antigen is still unknown. The CDR3 is made up of 15 amino acids. V was clipped by 0 bases and J by 3 bases, with 12 bases between them. Germline loops: CDR1 LGHNA, CDR2 YSLEER. This sequence was found in a human donor who had recovered from COVID-19. Sequences were derived from CD4+ T cells from blood, cultured in vitro, sampled after SARS-CoV-2 vaccination. The chain recombines TRBV4-3 with TRBJ2-7, with D possibly TRBD2 on 6 matching bases. CDR3 amino acids: CASSQDGGSLYEQYF. In nucleotides, the CDR3 is TGCGCCAGCAGCCAAGATGGGGGGTCACTCTACGAGCAGTACTTC.